This TCR beta chain was recovered during a study of vaccination and CD4 T cells after COVID-19. The overall study: The study collected post-vaccine samples a median about 71 days after dose two, with a range of 14 to 241. Stimulation of cells relied on overlapping spike peptides derived from SARS-CoV-2, HCoV-NL63, HCoV-OC43 and HCoV-229E.

Noted treatment: roughly 10-day PBMC culture with coronavirus spike peptide pools or control peptides (ViraFEST assay). As for this clonotype: Its cognate antigen is unknown.

Sequencing of DNA taken from cultured CD4+ T cells relied on the Oncomine TCR Beta short-read assay. Investigators obtained genomic DNA by extraction from cultured CD4+ T cells. Via MiXCR, TCRdb re-called the PCR reads, giving one row per CDR3 protein. This sample has about 12,000 distinct CDR3 sequences; 20% to 25% occur once, and the top ten carry approximately 15%. Germline CDR1 and CDR2: MGHDK and SYGVNS. The V segment lost 4 bases and the J segment 4 bases; nucleotides outside the gene matches: 9. The CDR3 runs to 16 residues. The chain combines TRBV25-1 with TRBJ2-1; 8 bases match TRBD2. This TCR was sampled from a human donor who received a COVID-19 vaccine. Sequencing used CD4+ T cells from blood, cultured in vitro, obtained before SARS-CoV-2 vaccination. CDR3 coding DNA: TGTGCCAGCAGTGGGGCACGGGGGGGGATTTACAATGAGCAGTTCTTC. This encodes CASSGARGGIYNEQFF.